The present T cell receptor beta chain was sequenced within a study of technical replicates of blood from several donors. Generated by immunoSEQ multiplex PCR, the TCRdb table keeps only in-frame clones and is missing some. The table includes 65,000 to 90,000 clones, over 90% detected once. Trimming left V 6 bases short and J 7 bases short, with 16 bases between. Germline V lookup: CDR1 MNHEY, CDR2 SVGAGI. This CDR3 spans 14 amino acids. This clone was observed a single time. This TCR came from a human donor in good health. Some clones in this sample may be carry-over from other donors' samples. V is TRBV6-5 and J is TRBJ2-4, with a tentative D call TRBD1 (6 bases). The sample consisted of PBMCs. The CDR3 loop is CASRKQGLGNIQYF. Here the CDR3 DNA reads TGTGCCAGCAGGAAACAGGGCTTGGGGAACATTCAGTACTTC.